This T cell receptor (beta chain) came from a study of T cells after posttransplantation cyclophosphamide. Details on this clone: No antigen is known for it.

A marrow graft followed busulfan-fludarabine conditioning, with cyclophosphamide on days +3 and +4. CDR1 SQVTM and CDR2 ANQGSEA come from the germline V gene. Trimming cost V 4 bases and J 0 bases, with 6 bases left between them. This CDR3 is 13 amino acids long. Study-level results: TRB clonality was highly associated with recipient CMV seropositivity and reactivation. Tissue-infiltrating T cells from skin or gut overlapped little with blood T cells. Later blood repertoires were often dominated by clones from the donor CD8+ memory compartment.

Libraries were prepared by immunoSEQ multiplex PCR; TCRdb keeps only in-frame clonotypes and omits some of them. The sample lists around 18,000 clones, 77% occurring once. Material: CD8+ T cells sorted from PBMCs, obtained 1,700 to 2,000 days after a stem cell transplant with posttransplant cyclophosphamide. The origin of this receptor is a female patient in her thirties or forties who received an allogeneic stem cell transplant from a related donor, was CMV-positive, and had no GVHD. Some of the T cells may derive from the graft donor. The rearrangement joins TRBV29-1 to TRBJ2-2; the D is unclear. The CDR3 coding sequence is TGCAGCGTTGTACGAGCGAACACCGGGGAGCTGTTTTTT. Protein: CSVVRANTGELFF.